Below are 25 T cell receptor beta chains sequenced from a single sample in a study of T cells in Graves' hyperthyroidism and ophthalmopathy. It was RNA transcripts that yielded the amplified TCR beta CDR3 regions. RT-PCR in the first round (using the HTBI primer set) targeted the TCR CDR3. TCRdb ran MiXCR on the multiplex PCR reads and lists one entry per CDR3 protein. The repertoire holds fewer than 350,000 distinct CDR3 sequences, with 15% to 20% as singletons. What was sequenced was blood. All receptors derive from a woman between 40 and 50 years old with Graves' ophthalmopathy.

The genes are TRBV6-2 or TRBV6-3 and TRBJ1-5, with D tentatively TRBD1 (5 bases). CDR3 length equals 16 residues. Per germline, CDR1 MNHEY and CDR2 SVGEGT. Trimming pared 0 bases from V and 7 bases from J, leaving 16 bases between. The CDR3 DNA follows: TGTGCCAGCAGTTACTCGATTGTAGGGGCCGGGCAGCCCCAGCATTTT. The encoded protein is CASSYSIVGAGQPQHF.

This clonotype was recorded a few times. The chain has TRBV2 and TRBJ2-6; perhaps TRBD2 as D (6 bases). This CDR3 is 18 amino acids long. V was cut by 6 bases and J by 0 bases, with 18 bases left in between. Germline values: CDR1 SNHLY, CDR2 FYNNEI. Here the CDR3 reads CASRRGIGGGSGANVLTF. CDR3 nucleotide sequence: TGTGCCAGCAGGCGGGGCATCGGCGGCGGCTCTGGGGCCAACGTCCTGACTTTC. The full variable domain, in which reference TRBV2 and TRBJ2-6 provide the parts outside the CDR3, is EPEVTQTPSHQVTQMGQEVILRCVPISNHLYFYWYRQILGQKVEFLVSFYNNEISEKSEIFDDQFSVERPDGSNFTLKIRSTKLEDSAMYFCASRRGIGGGSGANVLTFGAGSRLTVL.

This clonotype was observed at least ten times. V is TRBV11-2 and J is TRBJ2-7; 9 bases map to TRBD1. There are 16 residues in the CDR3. Germline V gene data show CDR1 as SGHAT and CDR2 as FQNNGV. Trimming at V came to 6 bases and at J to 2 bases, leaving 11 bases not matched to a gene. CDR3 loop: CASRGSNRGQPYEQYF. The CDR3 DNA is TGTGCCAGCAGGGGATCCAACAGGGGGCAGCCCTACGAGCAGTACTTC.

This clonotype appeared many times. This chain uses TRBV6-2 or TRBV6-3 with TRBJ1-5; no definite D call. This CDR3 is 13 amino acids long. The V end lost 8 bases, the J end lost 3 bases, and 11 bases lay between the germline ends. The germline CDR1 and CDR2 sequences are MNHEY and SVGEGT. CDR3 DNA: TGTGCCAGCTCCGGTCCCCCCAATCAGCCCCAGCATTTT. Protein product: CASSGPPNQPQHF.

This clonotype came up many times. The J gene is TRBJ2-7, the V gene TRBV27; 7 nucleotides agree with TRBD2. The CDR3 length is 14 residues. V trimming: 5 bases; J trimming: 6 bases; junction bases outside the gene matches: 10. CDR1 and CDR2 from the germline V gene are MNHEY and SMNVEV (reference sequence). CDR3 coding DNA: TGTGCCAGCAGTCCGGCAGGGAGGGCCGTCGAGCAGTACTTC. Translation: CASSPAGRAVEQYF.

The sample holds many counts of this clonotype. This sequence joins TRBV6-5 and TRBJ2-5; D is possibly TRBD1 or TRBD2 (6 bases each). Between the trimmed V and J ends, which lost 2 bases and 5 bases, there was a span of 18 bases. The CDR3 contains 16 residues. CDR1 and CDR2 (germline): MNHEY, SVGAGI. CDR3 loop: CASSYGGPANGETQYF. The CDR3 DNA reads as TGTGCCAGCAGTTACGGGGGGCCAGCGAACGGGGAGACCCAGTACTTC.

This clonotype was seen at least ten times. The chain recombines TRBV27 with TRBJ2-7; D not resolved. Germline-derived CDR1 and CDR2 are MNHEY and SMNVEV (reference sequence). Trimming shortened V by 3 bases and J by 7 bases, and 25 bases separated the two germline ends. CDR3 size: 17 residues. CDR3: CASSFASRASGMREQYF. The CDR3 nucleotides are TGTGCCAGCAGTTTTGCGTCTCGGGCTAGTGGGATGAGGGAGCAGTACTTC.

The V and J genes are TRBV11-2 and TRBJ2-7, with TRBD1 as a possible D gene (6 bases). The length of the CDR3 is 14 residues. V lost 2 bases and J lost 0, with 8 bases in between. Germline values: CDR1 SGHAT, CDR2 FQNNGV. In DNA, the CDR3 is TGTGCCAGCAGCTTACCGGACAGCTCCTACGAGCAGTACTTC. Translated: CASSLPDSSYEQYF.

This clonotype has at least ten counts. The rearrangement joins TRBV6-1 to TRBJ2-2; tentative D call: TRBD1 (5 bases). The germline CDR1 and CDR2 sequences are MNHNS and SASEGT. The CDR3 has 15 residues. The ends were cut back, 3 bases at V and 5 bases at J, with 13 bases in the middle. DNA for the CDR3: TGTGCCAGCAGTGAGGGGCTAGTGAGAACCGGGGAGCTGTTTTTT. This gives the protein CASSEGLVRTGELFF.

The V and J genes are TRBV6-2 or TRBV6-3 and TRBJ1-2, with D uncertain. The V end was cut by 5 bases, the J end by 1 base, with 14 bases between. Germline CDR1 and CDR2: MNHEY and SVGEGT. This CDR3 is built from 15 residues. The DNA of the CDR3 is TGTGCCAGCAGTCGGACCCGGCGGATTAACTATGGCTACACCTTC. It is translated as CASSRTRRINYGYTF.

This clonotype appeared many times. This chain uses TRBV19 with TRBJ2-4, with 9 bases fitting TRBD1. Per germline, CDR1 LNHDA and CDR2 SQIVND (reference sequence). Trimming removed 6 bases from V and 9 bases from J; junction bases left unmatched: 9. The CDR3 length is 14 residues. DNA of the CDR3: TGTGCCAGTAGACAACAGGGGGCGCAGTTCATTCAGTACTTC. Translation gives CASRQQGAQFIQYF.

As concerns this clonotype: Being one base from a much bigger clone, this may be a read error. The chain is built from TRBV15 and TRBJ2-5, with TRBD2 as a possible D gene (6 bases). The CDR3 loop spans 14 amino acids. Germline V CDR1 and CDR2: LNHNV, YYDKDF (reference sequence). The CDR3 is CATSTPRGEETRYF. The DNA of the CDR3 is TGTGCCACCAGCACCCCGCGAGGGGAGGAGACCCGGTACTTC. Based on the CDR3 plus reference TRBV15 and TRBJ2-5, the full variable domain is DAMVIQNPRYQVTQFGKPVTLSCSQTLNHNVMYWYQQKSSQAPKLLFHYYDKDFNNEADTPDNFQSRRPNTSFCFLDIRSPGLGDTAMYLCATSTPRGEETRYFGPGTRLLVL.

This clonotype was seen ten or more times. This chain's CDR3 is CASSLHGGAYEQYF. In DNA, the CDR3 is TGTGCCAGCAGCTTACATGGCGGAGCTTACGAGCAGTACTTC. The chain recombines TRBV7-2 with TRBJ2-7, with no clear D. The V gene lost 2 bases and the J gene lost 4 bases, with 12 bases spanning the gap. Germline V CDR1 and CDR2: SGHTA, FQGNSA. The CDR3 runs 14 residues.

This clonotype was detected ten times or more. This sequence joins TRBV4-3 and TRBJ1-1; D call uncertain. V was trimmed by 1 base and J by 5 bases, leaving 14 bases between them. Germline loops: CDR1 LGHNA, CDR2 YSLEER. The CDR3 extends over 15 amino acids. CDR3 in amino acids: CASSQGRRRTTEAFF. The CDR3 DNA is TGCGCCAGCAGCCAAGGCCGGAGGAGAACAACTGAAGCTTTCTTT.

This clonotype was seen ten or more times. CDR3 region: CASSLALSVGELFF. The CDR3 region has the DNA TGTGCCAGCAGTTTAGCGTTGAGCGTGGGGGAGCTGTTTTTT. The chain employs TRBV27 and TRBJ2-2; D unclear. Germline V gene data show CDR1 as MNHEY and CDR2 as SMNVEV (reference sequence). This CDR3 spans 14 amino acids. Trimming removed 2 bases from V and 8 bases from J, with 12 bases in between.

The CDR3 DNA is TGTGCCAGCAGTTTAAGGCATTATGGCTACACCTTC. It specifies CASSLRHYGYTF. The V gene is TRBV12-3 or TRBV12-4, the J gene TRBJ1-2; D call uncertain. CDR3 length: 12 residues. V lost 2 bases to trimming and J lost 5 bases, with 6 bases between them.

This clonotype was recorded at least ten times. V and J are TRBV19 and TRBJ1-1; no definite D call. CDR3 length equals 13 residues. Germline V CDR1 and CDR2: LNHDA, SQIVND (reference sequence). Trimming pared 4 bases from V and 1 base from J, leaving 7 bases between. Written as DNA, the CDR3 is TGTGCCAGTAGTAGTCTGGCGAACACTGAAGCTTTCTTT. Protein product: CASSSLANTEAFF.

The chain carries TRBV12-3 or TRBV12-4 and TRBJ2-7; no clear D. Between the trimmed V and J ends, which lost 2 bases and 2 bases, there was a span of 7 bases. This CDR3 has 13 amino acids. The CDR3 spells CASSLLQTYEQYF. CDR3 in DNA: TGTGCCAGCAGTTTATTGCAGACCTACGAGCAGTACTTC.

The V call is TRBV29-1, the J call TRBJ1-2, with 9 bases fitting TRBD1. V lost 3 bases to trimming and J lost 7 bases; unmatched junction nucleotides: 3. CDR1 is SQVTM and CDR2 is ANQGSEA in the germline V gene. The CDR3 length is 12 residues. CDR3 residues: CSVEGQGVGYTF. For the CDR3, the DNA is TGCAGCGTTGAGGGACAGGGAGTTGGCTACACCTTC.

This clonotype was observed many times. This rearrangement joins TRBV28 to TRBJ2-5; D is perhaps TRBD1 (5 bases). Germline V lookup: CDR1 MDHEN, CDR2 SYDVKM. The CDR3 is 15 amino acids. V was cut by 7 bases and J by 4 bases, with 19 bases left in between. The CDR3 spells CASTSYPRGRETQYF. In DNA, the CDR3 is TGTGCCAGCACTTCTTACCCAAGGGGCCGAGAGACCCAGTACTTC.

This clonotype appeared many times. CDR3 nucleotides: TGTGCCAGCAGCCCTGGGACATCTGACGGTTATTCCAACTATGGCTACACCTTC. Amino acid sequence: CASSPGTSDGYSNYGYTF. The rearrangement links TRBV11-1 to TRBJ1-2; weak D call: TRBD1 (6 bases). CDR3 length equals 18 residues. With 5 bases removed from V and 2 bases from J, the gap between germline ends came to 24 bases. Germline lookup yields CDR1 SGHAT and CDR2 FQDESV (reference sequence).

This clonotype appeared a few times. This chain joins TRBV27 and TRBJ2-2; TRBD1 matches at 12 bases. Germline V gene sequence: CDR1 MNHEY, CDR2 SMNVEV (reference sequence). V shed 5 bases, J shed 7 bases, and the junction held 5 bases outside the gene matches. The CDR3 has 15 amino acids. CDR3 region: CASSPGTGGIGELFF. CDR3 coding DNA: TGTGCCAGCAGTCCAGGGACAGGGGGCATCGGGGAGCTGTTTTTT.

This rearrangement joins TRBV29-1 to TRBJ2-5; unclear D gene. CDR3 length: 18 amino acids. The germline V and J ends were trimmed by 7 bases and 2 bases, with 29 bases remaining between them. Germline values: CDR1 SQVTM, CDR2 ANQGSEA. The CDR3: CSANKPSQLGRWQETQYF. The CDR3 nucleotides read TGCAGCGCTAATAAACCCTCGCAATTGGGTCGGTGGCAAGAGACCCAGTACTTC.

This clonotype was seen at least ten times. The chain has TRBV19 and TRBJ1-5, with D unclear. Trimming removed 8 bases at V and 7 bases at J, with 12 bases between. Germline V gene lookup returns CDR1 LNHDA and CDR2 SQIVND (reference sequence). The CDR3 covers 12 residues. The CDR3 region has the DNA TGTGCCAGTCAATTCGTAAACCAGCCCCAGCATTTT. This translates into CASQFVNQPQHF.

Note on this clonotype: It may be a read error: a sequence one base away is much more abundant. V and J are TRBV29-1 and TRBJ1-1; D remains ambiguous. Germline values: CDR1 SQVTM, CDR2 ANQGSEA. V was clipped by 3 bases and J by 1 base, with 12 bases between them. CDR3 length: 14 amino acids. The CDR3 spells CSVDFPAPNTEAFF. CDR3 bases: TGCAGCGTTGATTTCCCCGCCCCGAACACTGAAGCTTTCTTT.